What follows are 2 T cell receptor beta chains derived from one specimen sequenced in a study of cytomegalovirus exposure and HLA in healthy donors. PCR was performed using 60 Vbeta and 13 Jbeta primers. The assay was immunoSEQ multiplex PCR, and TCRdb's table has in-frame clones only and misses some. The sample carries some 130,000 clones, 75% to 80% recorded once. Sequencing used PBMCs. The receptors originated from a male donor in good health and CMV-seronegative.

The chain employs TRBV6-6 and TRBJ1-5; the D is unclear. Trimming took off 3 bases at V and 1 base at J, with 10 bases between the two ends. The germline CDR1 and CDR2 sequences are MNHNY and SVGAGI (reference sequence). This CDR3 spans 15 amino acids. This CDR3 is CASSYEGDSNQPQHF. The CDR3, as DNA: TGTGCCAGCAGTTATGAGGGCGACAGCAATCAGCCCCAGCATTTT.

CDR3 protein: CASSLEASGTNNEQFF. Here the CDR3 DNA reads TGTGCCAGCAGCTTGGAGGCTAGCGGGACCAACAATGAGCAGTTCTTC. The chain joins TRBV5-4 to TRBJ2-1, with TRBD2 matching 9 bases. The CDR3 runs to 16 residues. The germline gives CDR1 SGHNT, CDR2 YYREEE (reference sequence). Trimming removed 0 bases from V and 5 bases from J; junction bases left unmatched: 6.